The 20 T cell receptor beta chains presented below share a single source sample, sequenced in a study of T cell responses to AZD1222 COVID-19 vaccine. Sequencing was performed with immunoSEQ multiplex PCR; in TCRdb, only in-frame clones are kept and a portion is missing. Found here are about 150,000 clones, roughly nine tenths of them singletons; the top ten hold around 5%. Sequenced here: peripheral blood, sampled on day 0 of AZD1222 vaccination. These receptor sequences come from an adult in good health.

The chain combines TRBV28 with TRBJ1-2, with D unresolved. The ends were cut back, 8 bases at V and 5 bases at J, with 24 bases in the middle. This CDR3 comprises 16 residues. Germline V gives CDR1 MDHEN, CDR2 SYDVKM. Here the CDR3 DNA reads TGTGCCAGCTCCACCCTGGCTGGACGGCAGATTTATGGCTACACCTTC. It is translated as CASSTLAGRQIYGYTF.

This chain links TRBV4-2 with TRBJ2-3; the match to TRBD2 covers 12 bases. The CDR3 has 19 amino acids. The germline CDR1 and CDR2 sequences are LGHNA and YNFKEQ. Trimming removed 0 bases from V and 2 bases from J; junction bases left unmatched: 9. The CDR3 loop reads CASSQDGARLAGDTDTQYF. Written as DNA, the CDR3 is TGTGCCAGCAGCCAAGACGGGGCACGACTAGCGGGAGACACAGATACGCAGTATTTT.

V is TRBV28 and J is TRBJ2-1; the D is unclear. Germline values: CDR1 MDHEN, CDR2 SYDVKM. V gave up 3 bases and J gave up 3 bases, with 9 bases separating them. The CDR3 runs 14 residues. The chain's CDR3 is CASSFWTDYNEQFF. In DNA, the CDR3 is TGTGCCAGCAGTTTCTGGACGGACTACAATGAGCAGTTCTTC.

V gene TRBV9 combines with J gene TRBJ1-2; D unclear. V gave up 4 bases and J gave up 3 bases, with 7 bases separating them. The length of the CDR3 is 12 residues. CDR1 and CDR2 from the germline V gene are SGDLS and YYNGEE. The CDR3 DNA reads as TGTGCCAGCAGCCCTGGCGACTATGGCTACACCTTC. This sequence encodes CASSPGDYGYTF.

V usage is TRBV20-1 and J usage is TRBJ1-2; D is perhaps TRBD1 (5 bases). V lost 3 bases to trimming and J lost 9 bases, with 14 bases between them. CDR1 and CDR2 (germline): DFQATT, SNEGSKA (reference sequence). The CDR3 totals 12 residues. CDR3 protein: CSASRPGLSYTF. The CDR3 DNA follows: TGCAGTGCTAGTAGGCCAGGGCTGAGCTACACCTTC.

V and J are TRBV18 and TRBJ2-3; 7 nucleotides line up with TRBD2. This CDR3 contains 15 residues. CDR1 and CDR2 from the germline V gene are KGHSH and LQKENI. V lost 9 bases to trimming and J lost 0 bases; unmatched junction nucleotides: 9. The CDR3 DNA follows: TGTGCCAGTCGGATGCTAGCGGCTAGCACAGATACGCAGTATTTT. Its translation is CASRMLAASTDTQYF.

This clone was seen a handful of times. V usage is TRBV3-1 (or the pseudogene TRBV3-2) and J usage is TRBJ1-1; 9 bases fit TRBD1. V lost 6 bases to trimming and J lost 6 bases; unmatched junction nucleotides: 8. Germline assignment: CDR1 LGHDT and CDR2 YNNKEL (reference sequence). The CDR3 loop spans 14 amino acids. Written as DNA, the CDR3 is TGTGCCAGCAGTTGGCGGGACAGGGACGCTGAAGCTTTCTTT. It encodes CASSWRDRDAEAFF.

This clone turned up a few times. The V and J genes are TRBV12-5 and TRBJ2-7; D is possibly TRBD2 (6 bases). This CDR3 has 13 residues. Per germline, CDR1 LGHNT and CDR2 FRNRAP. V lost 4 bases and J lost 3, with 10 bases in between. CDR3 nucleotides: TGTGCTAGTGGTTCGGGGGAGTTCTACGAGCAGTACTTC. It encodes CASGSGEFYEQYF.

The gene calls are TRBV11-3 and TRBJ2-1; TRBD1 aligns across 8 bases. Germline CDR1 is SGHNT and CDR2 is YENEEA. This CDR3 has 14 residues. V lost 9 bases, J lost 8 bases, and 12 bases stayed unmatched. CDR3 sequence: CASGQGRSFDEQFF. For the CDR3, the DNA is TGTGCCAGTGGACAGGGCAGATCCTTCGATGAGCAGTTCTTC.

This sequence joins TRBV28 and TRBJ1-2; TRBD1 aligns across 11 bases. The CDR3 runs to 17 residues. The J segment lost 0 bases and the V segment lost 7 bases, leaving 10 bases of the junction unmatched. CDR1 is MDHEN and CDR2 is SYDVKM in the germline V gene. The CDR3 coding sequence is TGTGCCAGCACCAAAGGGGGGACAGGGGGAACTAACTATGGCTACACCTTC. Its translation: CASTKGGTGGTNYGYTF.

The chain carries TRBV5-1 and TRBJ1-2; TRBD1 is a possible D gene (6 bases). The CDR3 runs to 13 residues. Trimming stripped 4 bases from V and 4 bases from J, with 11 bases between. Germline V gene sequence: CDR1 SGHRS, CDR2 YFSETQ. The CDR3 loop is CASSPEGGYGYTF. For the CDR3, the DNA is TGCGCCAGCAGCCCGGAGGGGGGCTATGGCTACACCTTC.

The chain joins TRBV5-1 to TRBJ2-3; TRBD1 matches at 8 bases. The germline gives CDR1 SGHRS, CDR2 YFSETQ. With 0 bases clipped from V and 0 bases from J, the junction kept 3 bases outside the gene matches. There are 16 residues in the CDR3. The CDR3 DNA follows: TGCGCCAGCAGCTTGGCTGCAGGGGGCAGCACAGATACGCAGTATTTT. Amino acid sequence: CASSLAAGGSTDTQYF.

This clone appeared a single time. Sequence at one end of the junction differs from germline and may be a read error. This sequence joins TRBV7-6 and TRBJ1-1; D uncertain. This CDR3 is 12 amino acids long. Germline lookup yields CDR1 SGHVS and CDR2 FNYEAQ. CDR3 in amino acids: CASSRVNTEAFF. The CDR3 region has the DNA TGTGCCAGCAGCCGGGTGAATACTGAAGCTTTCTTT.

V usage is TRBV28 and J usage is TRBJ1-1, with D possibly matching TRBD1 (5 bases). The length of the CDR3 is 19 residues. Looked up from germline, CDR1 is MDHEN and CDR2 is SYDVKM. V was shortened by 4 bases and J by 0 bases, with 24 bases between the two germline ends. The CDR3 reads CASSSNRMFDSDLNTEAFF. In DNA form, the CDR3 reads TGTGCCAGCAGTTCAAATCGAATGTTTGACAGTGACTTGAACACTGAAGCTTTCTTT. The entire variable domain, with the rest obtained from reference TRBV28 and TRBJ1-1, is as follows: DVKVTQSSRYLVKRTGEKVFLECVQDMDHENMFWYRQDPGLGLRLIYFSYDVKMKEKGDIPEGYSVSREKKERFSLILESASTNQTSMYLCASSSNRMFDSDLNTEAFFGQGTRLTVV.

V is TRBV5-1 and J is TRBJ2-2, with 9 bases aligning to TRBD2. Looked up from germline, CDR1 is SGHRS and CDR2 is YFSETQ. Trimming took 3 bases from V and 1 from J; bases not matched to a gene: 4. The CDR3 loop spans 16 amino acids. The CDR3: CASSWTLAGNTGELFF. CDR3 nucleotides: TGCGCCAGCAGCTGGACACTAGCGGGGAACACCGGGGAGCTGTTTTTT. Full variable domain (outside the CDR3, taken from reference TRBV5-1 and TRBJ2-2): KAGVTQTPRYLIKTRGQQVTLSCSPISGHRSVSWYQQTPGQGLQFLFEYFSETQRNKGNFPGRFSGRQFSNSRSEMNVSTLELGDSALYLCASSWTLAGNTGELFFGEGSRLTVL.

The chain couples TRBV28 to TRBJ2-7; 9 positions agree with TRBD2. V shed 6 bases, J shed 2 bases, and the junction held 5 bases outside the gene matches. This CDR3 has 14 amino acids. In germline, CDR1 is MDHEN, CDR2 SYDVKM. The CDR3 region is CASRERGRAYEQYF. DNA of the CDR3: TGTGCCAGCAGAGAACGCGGGAGGGCCTACGAGCAGTACTTC.

The J gene is TRBJ1-3, the V gene TRBV30; the D is unclear. The germline V gene encodes CDR1 GTSNPN and CDR2 SVGIG (reference sequence). Between the trimmed V and J ends, which lost 0 bases and 5 bases, there was a span of 8 bases. The CDR3 contains 13 residues. The CDR3 region has the DNA TGTGCCTGGAGTGTTTCGGGGAGAAACACCATATATTTT. Translated, it gives CAWSVSGRNTIYF. Based on the CDR3 plus reference TRBV30 and TRBJ1-3, the full variable domain is SQTIHQWPATLVQPVGSPLSLECTVEGTSNPNLYWYRQAAGRGLQLLFYSVGIGQISSEVPQNLSASRPQDRQFILSSKKLLLSDSGFYLCAWSVSGRNTIYFGEGSWLTVV.

The rearrangement links TRBV7-9 to TRBJ1-4; no clear D. The CDR3 covers 14 residues. Germline CDR1 SEHNR, CDR2 FQNEAQ (reference sequence). The V and J ends lost 3 bases and 5 bases respectively, with 10 bases between them. CDR3 DNA: TGTGCCAGCAGCTTGAGGCAGACAAATGAAAAACTGTTTTTT. It is translated as CASSLRQTNEKLFF. The full variable domain, in which reference TRBV7-9 and TRBJ1-4 provide the parts outside the CDR3, is DTGVSQNPRHKITKRGQNVTFRCDPISEHNRLYWYRQTLGQGPEFLTYFQNEAQLEKSRLLSDRFSAERPKGSFSTLEIQRTEQGDSAMYLCASSLRQTNEKLFFGSGTQLSVL.

The gene calls are TRBV7-6 and TRBJ2-6, with D maybe TRBD2 (6 bases). This CDR3 region has 16 residues. V dropped 5 bases and J dropped 2 bases, with 13 bases sitting between them. Germline V gene lookup returns CDR1 SGHVS and CDR2 FNYEAQ. CDR3 sequence (DNA): TGTGCCAGCAGCCAGGTGGGAGGAGCTGGGGCCAACGTCCTGACTTTC. This encodes CASSQVGGAGANVLTF.

V gene TRBV24-1 combines with J gene TRBJ1-5; D gene ambiguous. Per the germline V gene, CDR1 is KGHDR and CDR2 is SFDVKD. This CDR3 spans 12 amino acids. V lost 4 bases and J lost 6, with 6 bases in between. The CDR3, as DNA: TGTGCCACCAGTGAGGGGAGTCAGCCCCAGCATTTT. The encoded protein is CATSEGSQPQHF.